The next 20 T cell receptor beta chains were all read from a single sample in a study of T cell responses to AZD1222 COVID-19 vaccine. Some clones are missing from TCRdb's copy, which holds only in-frame ones; the method was immunoSEQ multiplex PCR. The table lists about 120,000 clones, around 90% of them singletons. Sequenced material: peripheral blood, taken on day 0 of MenACWY control vaccination. These receptors were obtained from an adult in good health.

This clone was observed a single time. The chain uses TRBV4-1 and TRBJ2-2; TRBD2 agrees at 15 bases. Germline CDR1 reads MGHRA; CDR2 reads YSYEKL. With V trimmed by 1 base and J by 1 base, 7 bases remained unmatched. This CDR3 spans 20 amino acids. CDR3 nucleotide sequence: TGCGCCAGCAGCCAAGCCACGACGGGACTAGCGGGAGGGAACACCGGGGAGCTGTTTTTT. This translates into CASSQATTGLAGGNTGELFF.

J is TRBJ1-2 and V is TRBV11-2; D is unresolved. Germline V gene data show CDR1 as SGHAT and CDR2 as FQNNGV. CDR3 size: 14 residues. Trimming stripped 2 bases from V and 6 bases from J, with 13 bases between. The CDR3 protein is CASSLPWKRDGYTF. The CDR3 DNA reads as TGTGCCAGCAGCTTACCTTGGAAAAGGGATGGCTACACCTTC.

This chain connects TRBV18 to TRBJ2-7; D unresolved. The germline V gene has CDR1 KGHSH and CDR2 LQKENI. V was shortened by 3 bases and J by 7 bases, with 13 bases between the two germline ends. The CDR3 runs 13 residues. The CDR3 region is CASSPSHFSEQYF. CDR3 nucleotides: TGTGCCAGCTCACCGTCCCATTTCTCTGAGCAGTACTTC.

The chain is built from TRBV6-5 and TRBJ1-2; 8 bases match TRBD1. V was clipped by 8 bases and J by 7 bases; unmatched bases: 15. Per the germline V gene, CDR1 is MNHEY and CDR2 is SVGAGI. The CDR3 is 15 amino acids. CDR3 sequence: CASRRSAGGRRGYTF. CDR3 nucleotides: TGTGCCAGCCGGAGGAGCGCAGGGGGCAGACGTGGCTACACCTTC.

This clone was recorded only once. The V and J genes are TRBV28 and TRBJ1-1, with D perhaps matching TRBD1 (5 bases). Looked up from germline, CDR1 is MDHEN and CDR2 is SYDVKM. V was trimmed by 2 bases and J by 3 bases, leaving 7 bases between them. CDR3 length: 13 residues. The DNA for the CDR3 is TGTGCCAGCAGTTTAAGACAGTACACTGAAGCTTTCTTT. It yields the protein CASSLRQYTEAFF. Drawing the rest from reference TRBV28 and TRBJ1-1, the complete variable domain is DVKVTQSSRYLVKRTGEKVFLECVQDMDHENMFWYRQDPGLGLRLIYFSYDVKMKEKGDIPEGYSVSREKKERFSLILESASTNQTSMYLCASSLRQYTEAFFGQGTRLTVV.

With regard to this clone: The sample has other DNA sequences that encode this CDR3 too. The J gene is TRBJ1-1, the V gene TRBV7-2; D may be TRBD1 (5 bases). V was trimmed by 1 base and J by 3 bases, leaving 9 bases between them. The CDR3 is 14 amino acids. The V gene's germline CDR1 is SGHTA and CDR2 FQGNSA. The CDR3 nucleotides are TGTGCCAGCAGCTTAGGAGGGGTGCACACTGAAGCTTTCTTT. This encodes CASSLGGVHTEAFF.

The rearrangement joins TRBV6-2 or TRBV6-3 to TRBJ1-2; D is undetermined. Germline V CDR1 and CDR2: MNHEY, SVGEGT. The CDR3 sequence is 11 residues long. Trimming removed 5 bases from V and 5 bases from J, with 6 bases in between. The CDR3 reads CASSPSYGYTF. In nucleotides, the CDR3 is TGTGCCAGCAGTCCCTCATATGGCTACACCTTC.

The chain uses TRBV10-3 and TRBJ2-3, with TRBD2 matching over 7 bases. The CDR3 contains 15 residues. The germline V gene has CDR1 ENHRY and CDR2 SYGVKD. V trimming: 3 bases; J trimming: 3 bases; junction bases outside the gene matches: 6. The CDR3 sequence is CAISEATSRTDTQYF. CDR3 DNA sequence: TGTGCCATCAGTGAAGCGACTAGCAGAACAGATACGCAGTATTTT.

This clone was counted a single time. This rearrangement joins TRBV7-6 to TRBJ1-1; D not certain. V lost 5 bases and J lost 4, with 17 bases in between. Germline V CDR1 and CDR2: SGHVS, FNYEAQ. The CDR3 sequence is 15 residues long. The CDR3 spells CASSPSYTVGTEAFF. In DNA, the CDR3 is TGTGCCAGCAGCCCCAGTTATACAGTGGGCACTGAAGCTTTCTTT.

The chain couples TRBV13 to TRBJ2-3; D is possibly TRBD1 (6 bases). V was trimmed by 5 bases and J by 2 bases, leaving 14 bases between them. The CDR3 is 15 residues long. Germline values: CDR1 PRHDT, CDR2 FYEKMQ (reference sequence). CDR3 region: CASSPRGQDTDTQYF. DNA for the CDR3: TGTGCCAGCAGCCCCCGGGGACAAGACACAGATACGCAGTATTTT.

The chain carries TRBV19 and TRBJ2-1; 9 nucleotides match TRBD2. The V segment lost 9 bases and the J segment 5 bases; nucleotides outside the gene matches: 5. This CDR3 comprises 13 residues. Germline CDR1 and CDR2: LNHDA and SQIVND (reference sequence). The DNA of the CDR3 is TGTGCCAGCGAGGGACTAGCCAACAATGAGCAGTTCTTC. Translating gives CASEGLANNEQFF.

The gene calls are TRBV11-2 and TRBJ2-7; the D gene is possibly TRBD2 (6 bases). V gave up 4 bases and J gave up 0 bases, with 19 bases separating them. CDR1 SGHAT and CDR2 FQNNGV come from the germline V gene. The CDR3 is 17 residues long. The chain's CDR3 is CASSWSEGRGGSYEQYF. In nucleotides, the CDR3 is TGTGCCAGCAGCTGGAGCGAGGGTAGGGGAGGCTCCTACGAGCAGTACTTC.

This clone has just one count. This chain uses TRBV6-5 with TRBJ2-3; 10 bases agree with TRBD2. This CDR3 region has 14 residues. CDR1 is MNHEY and CDR2 is SVGAGI in the germline V gene. V lost 4 bases and J lost 4; bases outside the gene matches: 2. CDR3 in DNA: TGTGCCAGCAGTTTCGGACTAGCGGCAGATACGCAGTATTTT. This codes for CASSFGLAADTQYF.

V gene TRBV5-4 combines with J gene TRBJ1-2, with 7 bases that match TRBD1. The CDR3 runs to 13 residues. V lost 4 bases, J lost 6 bases, and 6 bases stayed unmatched. Germline values: CDR1 SGHNT, CDR2 YYREEE (reference sequence). The CDR3 sequence is CASSQTGLDGYTF. The CDR3 DNA sequence: TGTGCCAGCAGCCAGACAGGGCTGGATGGCTACACCTTC.

This clone has a handful of counts. This chain joins TRBV7-9 and TRBJ1-6; D may be TRBD1 (5 bases). Germline-derived CDR1 and CDR2 are SEHNR and FQNEAQ (reference sequence). This CDR3 comprises 14 residues. Trimming removed 5 bases at V and 4 bases at J, with 9 bases between. The CDR3 sequence is CASSLDRYNSPLHF. In DNA form, the CDR3 reads TGTGCCAGCAGCCTCGACAGATATAATTCACCCCTCCACTTT. Full variable domain (rest looked up from reference TRBV7-9 and TRBJ1-6): DTGVSQNPRHKITKRGQNVTFRCDPISEHNRLYWYRQTLGQGPEFLTYFQNEAQLEKSRLLSDRFSAERPKGSFSTLEIQRTEQGDSAMYLCASSLDRYNSPLHFGNGTRLTVT.

The chain uses TRBV3-1 (or the pseudogene TRBV3-2) and TRBJ2-5; 10 nucleotides line up with TRBD1. This CDR3 contains 16 residues. The ends lost 1 base at V and 1 base at J; junction bases unmatched: 3. Germline-derived CDR1 and CDR2 are LGHDT and YNNKEL (reference sequence). CDR3 DNA: TGTGCCAGCAGCCAAGCAAGACAGGGGGCCCAAGAGACCCAGTACTTC. It specifies CASSQARQGAQETQYF.

The J gene is TRBJ1-1, the V gene TRBV19; no clear D gene. The ends were cut back, 3 bases at V and 1 base at J, with 9 bases in the middle. The CDR3 has 14 residues. Germline V gene lookup returns CDR1 LNHDA and CDR2 SQIVND (reference sequence). This chain's CDR3 is CASSIRAGNTEAFF. The CDR3 DNA reads TGTGCCAGTAGTATTAGGGCGGGGAACACTGAAGCTTTCTTT.

The chain joins TRBV29-1 to TRBJ1-3; maybe TRBD1 (6 bases). CDR3 length: 16 residues. Germline V gene sequence: CDR1 SQVTM, CDR2 ANQGSEA. V lost 0 bases, J lost 0 bases, and 12 bases lay in between. CDR3 DNA: TGCAGCGTTGAAGATTTAGGGGGGAGCTCTGGAAACACCATATATTTT. Its protein is CSVEDLGGSSGNTIYF.

J is TRBJ2-1 and V is TRBV5-5; 11 positions match TRBD2. CDR1 is SGHKS and CDR2 is YYEKEE in the germline V gene (reference sequence). V shed 3 bases and J 9 bases; nucleotides not matched to a gene: 11. This CDR3 spans 16 amino acids. The CDR3 loop is CASSSPGLAARSEQFF. As DNA, the CDR3 is TGTGCCAGCAGCTCACCGGGACTAGCGGCGAGAAGTGAGCAGTTCTTC.

The chain couples TRBV12-3 or TRBV12-4 to TRBJ1-6, with D unclear. The CDR3 is 13 residues long. The V and J ends lost 4 bases and 8 bases respectively, with 9 bases between them. This CDR3 reads CASSSRSDSPLHF. The CDR3 region has the DNA TGTGCCAGCAGTTCAAGGTCAGATTCACCCCTCCACTTT.